These 18 T cell receptor beta chains were sequenced from one sample in a study of T cells after yellow fever vaccination. TCRdb processed the 5' RACE reads anew with MiXCR; each CDR3 protein has one entry. Among some 120,000 distinct CDR3 sequences listed, 8.4% were seen once. The source was CD8+ T cells sorted from PBMCs, collected 45 days after the yellow fever booster vaccination. The origin of the receptors is a man under 40 who received the YFV17D yellow fever vaccine.

This clonotype showed up many times. The V gene is TRBV9, the J gene TRBJ2-1, with 12 bases that match TRBD2. The V gene end was trimmed by 2 bases and the J gene end by 0 bases; junction bases not matched to a gene: 0. The CDR3 spans 16 residues. Germline lookup yields CDR1 SGDLS and CDR2 YYNGEE. CDR3 sequence reads: CASSVGLAGSYNEQFF. As DNA, the CDR3 is TGTGCCAGCAGCGTGGGACTAGCGGGCTCCTACAATGAGCAGTTCTTC.

This clonotype was counted a few times. The chain recombines TRBV27 with TRBJ2-1, with 10 bases that match TRBD1. Germline CDR1 and CDR2: MNHEY and SMNVEV (reference sequence). This CDR3 is built from 17 residues. The V gene end was trimmed by 3 bases and the J gene end by 7 bases; junction bases not matched to a gene: 12. The CDR3 nucleotides are TGTGCCAGCAGTTTGTCTATATGGGACAGGGGAGGGAATGAGCAGTTCTTC. The encoded protein is CASSLSIWDRGGNEQFF.

This CDR3 is CASSVAPVERMNTEAFF. The CDR3 DNA reads TGTGCCAGCAGCGTAGCCCCCGTTGAAAGGATGAACACTGAAGCTTTCTTT. The gene calls are TRBV9 and TRBJ1-1, with no clear D. CDR3 size: 17 residues. V lost 0 bases to trimming and J lost 0 bases, with 15 bases between them. Germline V gene lookup returns CDR1 SGDLS and CDR2 YYNGEE.

In regard to this clonotype: This may stem from a read error, because a much larger clone lies one nucleotide away. The rearrangement joins TRBV12-3 or TRBV12-4 to TRBJ2-3; no reliable D call. V was trimmed by 5 bases and J by 2 bases, leaving 23 bases between them. This CDR3 has 18 residues. The CDR3 is CASSPTLLRARYTDTQYF. CDR3 nucleotides: TGTGCCAGCAGTCCTACTCTCCTAAGGGCCAGGTACACAGATACGCAGTATTTT.

This clonotype was recorded at least ten times. V and J are TRBV15 and TRBJ2-1; D is possibly TRBD2 (6 bases). Germline V gene lookup returns CDR1 LNHNV and CDR2 YYDKDF (reference sequence). This CDR3 is built from 16 residues. V was clipped by 1 base and J by 4 bases, with 14 bases between them. The CDR3 loop reads CATSRVMRDGYNEQFF. The DNA of the CDR3 is TGTGCCACCAGCAGAGTCATGCGGGATGGGTACAATGAGCAGTTCTTC.

Ten or more counts support this clonotype. V is TRBV9 and J is TRBJ2-7, with 8 bases lining up with TRBD1. V gave up 4 bases and J gave up 2 bases; unmatched junction bases: 5. From germline, CDR1 is SGDLS and CDR2 YYNGEE. This CDR3 has 14 amino acids. The CDR3 bases are TGTGCCAGCAGCAAACGGACAGGGCCCTACGAGCAGTACTTC. Its protein product is CASSKRTGPYEQYF. Full variable domain (outside the CDR3, taken from reference TRBV9 and TRBJ2-7): DSGVTQTPKHLITATGQRVTLRCSPRSGDLSVYWYQQSLDQGLQFLIQYYNGEERAKGNILERFSAQQFPDLHSELNLSSLELGDSALYFCASSKRTGPYEQYFGPGTRLTVT.

This clonotype came up many times. V is TRBV5-1 and J is TRBJ2-1; 9 nucleotides align to TRBD2. This CDR3 contains 18 residues. V shed 0 bases, J shed 2 bases, and the junction held 9 bases outside the gene matches. Germline CDR1 and CDR2: SGHRS and YFSETQ. The CDR3 here is CASSLVSSGMDPYNEQFF. CDR3 in DNA: TGCGCCAGCAGCTTGGTGTCTAGCGGGATGGACCCCTACAATGAGCAGTTCTTC.

On this clonotype itself: A read error may explain this, as a much larger clone is one base away. This chain links TRBV5-1 with TRBJ1-1; the match to TRBD1 covers 9 bases. Germline loops: CDR1 SGHRS, CDR2 YFSETQ. The CDR3 length is 14 residues. The CDR3 is CTSSLGQGNTEAFF. The CDR3 bases are TGCACCAGCAGCTTGGGACAGGGGAACACTGAAGCTTTCTTT.

The CDR3 DNA sequence: TGTGCCAGCAGCTTAGATGTGAGCGGGACCGGGGAGCTGTTTTTT. Translation gives CASSLDVSGTGELFF. The chain carries TRBV11-2 and TRBJ2-2; D possibly corresponds to TRBD2 (6 bases). Per the germline V gene, CDR1 is SGHAT and CDR2 is FQNNGV. V was trimmed by 0 bases and J by 5 bases, leaving 10 bases between them. There are 15 residues in the CDR3.

This clonotype has ten or more counts. The rearrangement uses TRBV29-1 and TRBJ1-1; no clear D. Germline V gives CDR1 SQVTM, CDR2 ANQGSEA. Trimming left V 7 bases short and J 1 base short, with 10 bases between. The CDR3 is made up of 12 amino acids. In DNA form, the CDR3 reads TGCAGCGCCGTTGACGGGAACACTGAAGCTTTCTTT. This gives the protein CSAVDGNTEAFF.

In the case of this clonotype: This clone may be a read error of a much larger clone one base away. This chain joins TRBV7-2 and TRBJ2-5, with D perhaps given as TRBD1 or TRBD2 (5 bases each). Germline assignment: CDR1 SGHTA and CDR2 FQGNSA. Trimming cost V 5 bases and J 2 bases, with 15 bases left between them. The CDR3 totals 15 residues. The CDR3 here is CASSGTGQPQETQYF. For the CDR3, the DNA is TGTGCCAGCAGCGGGACCGGACAACCTCAAGAGACCCAGTACTTC. Full variable domain (remainder filled in from reference TRBV7-2 and TRBJ2-5): GAGVSQSPSNKVTEKGKDVELRCDPISGHTALYWYRQSLGQGLEFLIYFQGNSAPDKSGLPSDRFSAERTGGSVSTLTIQRTQQEDSAVYLCASSGTGQPQETQYFGPGTRLLVL.

The chain carries TRBV7-9 and TRBJ1-1, with D uncertain. The CDR3 is made up of 13 amino acids. The germline V gene has CDR1 SEHNR and CDR2 FQNEAQ (reference sequence). The V gene lost 5 bases and the J gene lost 6 bases, with 13 bases spanning the gap. The DNA for the CDR3 is TGTGCCAGCAGCAGTGGACTCTCGGCTGAAGCTTTCTTT. As protein: CASSSGLSAEAFF.

A few counts support this clonotype. This chain connects TRBV3-1 to TRBJ2-7; 7 bases match TRBD2. V lost 0 bases and J lost 9; bases outside the gene matches: 5. CDR1 and CDR2 (germline): LGHDT, YNNKEL (reference sequence). This CDR3 is 13 amino acids long. This CDR3 reads CASSQDWEGPQYF. The CDR3 coding sequence is TGTGCCAGCAGCCAAGATTGGGAGGGCCCGCAGTACTTC.

The chain combines TRBV20-1 with TRBJ1-5; tentatively, D is TRBD1 (5 bases). CDR3 length: 16 residues. Trimming removed 0 bases from V and 1 base from J, with 13 bases in between. Germline lookup yields CDR1 DFQATT and CDR2 SNEGSKA (reference sequence). CDR3 sequence reads: CSARDGPRDSNQPQHF. Written as DNA, the CDR3 is TGCAGTGCTAGAGATGGCCCCCGGGACAGCAATCAGCCCCAGCATTTT.

At least ten counts were recorded for this clonotype. J is TRBJ2-7 and V is TRBV2, with D possibly being TRBD1 (5 bases). The germline V gene has CDR1 SNHLY and CDR2 FYNNEI. The V end lost 7 bases, the J end lost 3 bases, and 19 bases lay between the germline ends. The CDR3 covers 15 residues. The CDR3 reads CASKAQGSLNYEQYF. CDR3 coding DNA: TGTGCCAGCAAGGCGCAGGGATCACTCAACTACGAGCAGTACTTC.

This clonotype was observed many times. The rearrangement links TRBV12-3 or TRBV12-4 to TRBJ2-2; no clear D gene. The CDR3 is made up of 11 amino acids. V lost 11 bases, J lost 8 bases, and 12 bases lay in between. The DNA of the CDR3 is TGTGCCTGCAACTTTTTTGGGGAGCTGTTTTTT. This sequence encodes CACNFFGELFF.

This clonotype was counted many times. The genes are TRBV11-2 and TRBJ1-1; D remains ambiguous. Germline CDR1 SGHAT, CDR2 FQNNGV. Trimming removed 3 bases from V and 7 bases from J, with 9 bases in between. The CDR3 runs to 12 residues. The CDR3 nucleotides read TGTGCCAGCAGCTTGGCGGGCGGTGAAGCTTTCTTT. Translation gives CASSLAGGEAFF. Supplemented by reference TRBV11-2 and TRBJ1-1, the full variable domain reads EAGVAQSPRYKIIEKRQSVAFWCNPISGHATLYWYQQILGQGPKLLIQFQNNGVVDDSQLPKDRFSAERLKGVDSTLKIQPAKLEDSAVYLCASSLAGGEAFFGQGTRLTVV.

Ten or more counts support this clonotype. V is TRBV7-9 and J is TRBJ2-1, with a possible D match to TRBD1 (7 bases). Germline V gene data show CDR1 as SEHNR and CDR2 as FQNEAQ (reference sequence). The germline V and J ends were trimmed by 0 bases and 6 bases, with 18 bases remaining between them. The CDR3 length is 17 residues. DNA of the CDR3: TGTGCCAGCAGCTTAGCCACAGGGGAGCTTAGCGGCAATGAGCAGTTCTTC. Translating gives CASSLATGELSGNEQFF.